This passage covers 9 T cell receptor beta chains from one sample sequenced in a study of human T cells and chemical hapten exposure. MiXCR, run by TCRdb on the RACE reads, gives a single entry per CDR3 protein. The sample yields approximately 180,000 distinct CDR3 sequences, roughly 30% seen once. The time point is: pre-sensitization, week 0. Treatment here: therapeutic diphenylcyclopropenone sensitization with weekly scalp DPC. The source material was whole blood, sampled in connection with sensitization to the hapten diphenylcyclopropenone (DPC). The receptors were sampled from a woman in her 30s with alopecia areata. Some clones in this sample may be carry-over from other donors' samples.

At least ten counts were recorded for this clonotype. This rearrangement joins TRBV18 to TRBJ1-2; unclear D gene. The germline V gene encodes CDR1 KGHSH and CDR2 LQKENI. V lost 4 bases and J 2 bases, leaving 8 bases between the germline ends. CDR3 size: 13 residues. CDR3 bases: TGTGCCAGCTCACTACCGGGGAACTATGGCTACACCTTC. Translation: CASSLPGNYGYTF.

The chain combines TRBV3-1 with TRBJ2-5; 15 nucleotides match TRBD2. V lost 1 base, J lost 5 bases, and 5 bases stayed unmatched. The CDR3 sequence is 17 residues long. Germline-derived CDR1 and CDR2 are LGHDT and YNNKEL (reference sequence). The CDR3 DNA sequence: TGTGCCAGCAGCCAAGGCTCCGGGACTAGCGGGGGGGAGACCCAGTACTTC. Its translation: CASSQGSGTSGGETQYF.

The rearrangement uses TRBV29-1 and TRBJ1-2, with D possibly being TRBD1 (6 bases). Germline-derived CDR1 and CDR2 are SQVTM and ANQGSEA. The V gene lost 0 bases and the J gene lost 8 bases, with 13 bases spanning the gap. The CDR3 totals 13 residues. CDR3 bases: TGCAGCGTTGAAGACAAAGGGGGAGGGGGCTACACCTTC. Protein sequence: CSVEDKGGGGYTF.

The V and J genes are TRBV9 and TRBJ2-5; D uncertain. The CDR3 contains 15 residues. CDR1 is SGDLS, CDR2 YYNGEE, per germline. Trimming removed 4 bases at V and 5 bases at J, with 18 bases between. The CDR3 bases are TGTGCCAGCAGCCGGCCGACCGATGCCCTTGAGACCCAGTACTTC. Protein product: CASSRPTDALETQYF.

This clonotype has just a few counts. The chain uses TRBV5-4 and TRBJ1-1; 11 bases map to TRBD1. The CDR3 length is 14 residues. The junction had 7 bases not matched to a gene; V was cut back by 4 bases and J by 8 bases. The germline gives CDR1 SGHNT, CDR2 YYREEE (reference sequence). The chain's CDR3 is CASSIGQGAGEAFF. The CDR3 DNA follows: TGTGCCAGCAGCATAGGACAGGGGGCGGGGGAAGCTTTCTTT.

This clonotype has only a few counts. The J gene is TRBJ2-5, the V gene TRBV7-6; 9 bases agree with TRBD2. Unmatched junction bases numbered 0, after V lost 4 bases and J lost 3 bases. Germline CDR1 and CDR2: SGHVS and FNYEAQ. This CDR3 spans 13 amino acids. CDR3 sequence: CASSSSGKETQYF. CDR3 bases: TGTGCCAGCAGCTCTAGCGGGAAAGAGACCCAGTACTTC.

The rearrangement joins TRBV27 to TRBJ2-1; the D gene could be TRBD1 or TRBD2 (5 bases each). This CDR3 is built from 16 residues. The ends were cut back, 3 bases at V and 4 bases at J, with 16 bases in the middle. Germline-derived CDR1 and CDR2 are MNHEY and SMNVEV (reference sequence). The CDR3 DNA follows: TGTGCCAGCAGTTTGTCCGGGACCCTCGTATACAATGAGCAGTTCTTC. Protein product: CASSLSGTLVYNEQFF.

A few counts support this clonotype. The V gene is TRBV7-2, the J gene TRBJ1-1, with TRBD1 identical over 8 bases. This CDR3 has 14 residues. With V trimmed by 5 bases and J by 6 bases, 8 bases remained unmatched. Germline lookup yields CDR1 SGHTA and CDR2 FQGNSA. CDR3 in DNA: TGTGCCAGCAGCCCAGGGGGCGCGTCCCCTGAAGCTTTCTTT. It codes for CASSPGGASPEAFF.

This rearrangement joins TRBV4-1 to TRBJ2-2; D is unresolved. The CDR3 runs to 14 residues. Trimming stripped 1 base from V and 4 bases from J, with 7 bases between. The germline gives CDR1 MGHRA, CDR2 YSYEKL. The CDR3 sequence is CASSQGSLTGELFF. CDR3 nucleotide sequence: TGCGCCAGCAGCCAAGGGTCGCTCACCGGGGAGCTGTTTTTT.